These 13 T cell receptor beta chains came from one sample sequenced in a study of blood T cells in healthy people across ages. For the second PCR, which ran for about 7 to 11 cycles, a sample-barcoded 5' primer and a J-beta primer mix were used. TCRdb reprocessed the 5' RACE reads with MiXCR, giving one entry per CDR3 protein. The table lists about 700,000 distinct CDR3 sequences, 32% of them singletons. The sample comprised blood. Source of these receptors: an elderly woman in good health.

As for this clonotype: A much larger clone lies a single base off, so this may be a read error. The chain's CDR3 is CASSSRINTKAFF. The DNA of the CDR3 is TGTGCCAGCAGCTCAAGAATAAACACTAAAGCTTTCTTT. The rearrangement links TRBV12-3 or TRBV12-4 to TRBJ1-1; D call uncertain. CDR3 length: 13 residues.

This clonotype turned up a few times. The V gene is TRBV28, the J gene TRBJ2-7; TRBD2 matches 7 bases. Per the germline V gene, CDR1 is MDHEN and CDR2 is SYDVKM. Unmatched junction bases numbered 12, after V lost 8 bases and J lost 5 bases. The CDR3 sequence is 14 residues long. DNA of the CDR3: TGTGCCAGCGGGGGGGTTAGGGGCGGGAACGAGCAGTACTTC. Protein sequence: CASGGVRGGNEQYF.

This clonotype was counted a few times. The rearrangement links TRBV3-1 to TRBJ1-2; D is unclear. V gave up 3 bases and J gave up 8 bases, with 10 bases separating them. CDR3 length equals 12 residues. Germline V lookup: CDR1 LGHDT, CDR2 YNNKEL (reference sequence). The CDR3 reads CASSQGWQGYTF. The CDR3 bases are TGTGCCAGCAGCCAGGGCTGGCAGGGCTACACCTTC.

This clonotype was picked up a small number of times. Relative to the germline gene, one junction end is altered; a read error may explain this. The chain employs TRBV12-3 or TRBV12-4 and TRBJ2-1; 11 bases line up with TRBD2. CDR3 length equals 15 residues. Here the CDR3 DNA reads TGTGCCAGCAGTTCCCCTAGCGGGGGGTACAATGGGCAGTTCTTC. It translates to CASSSPSGGYNGQFF.

The CDR3 region is CSARRELYQPQHF. CDR3 nucleotide sequence: TGCAGTGCTAGACGGGAGTTATATCAGCCCCAGCATTTT. The rearrangement links TRBV20-1 to TRBJ1-5; D gene uncertain. This CDR3 contains 13 residues. Trimming removed 2 bases at V and 5 bases at J, with 10 bases between. Germline assignment: CDR1 DFQATT and CDR2 SNEGSKA (reference sequence).

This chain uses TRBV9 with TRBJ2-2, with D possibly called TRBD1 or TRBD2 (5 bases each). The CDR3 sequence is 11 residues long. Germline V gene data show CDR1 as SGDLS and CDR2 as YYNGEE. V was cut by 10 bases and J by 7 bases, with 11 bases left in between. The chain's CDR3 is CAGMRGGELFF. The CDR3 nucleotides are TGTGCCGGCATGAGGGGCGGGGAGCTGTTTTTT.

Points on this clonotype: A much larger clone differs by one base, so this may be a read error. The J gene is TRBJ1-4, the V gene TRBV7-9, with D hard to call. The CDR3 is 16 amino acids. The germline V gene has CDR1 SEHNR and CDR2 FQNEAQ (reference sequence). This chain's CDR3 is CASSSNSHATNEKRFF. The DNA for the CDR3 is TGTGCCAGCAGCTCAAACTCACATGCAACTAATGAAAAACGGTTTTTT.

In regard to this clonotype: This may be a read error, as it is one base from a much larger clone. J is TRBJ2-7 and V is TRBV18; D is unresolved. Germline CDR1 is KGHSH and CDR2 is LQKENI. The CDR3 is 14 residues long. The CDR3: CANSSLRASYEQYF. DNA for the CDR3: TGTGCCAACTCATCACTTCGGGCCTCCTACGAGCAGTACTTC.

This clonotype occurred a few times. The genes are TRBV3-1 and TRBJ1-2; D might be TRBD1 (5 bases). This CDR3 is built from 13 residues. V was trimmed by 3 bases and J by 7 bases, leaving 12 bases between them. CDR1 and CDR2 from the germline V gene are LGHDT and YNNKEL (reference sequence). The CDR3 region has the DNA TGTGCCAGCAGCCAGACAGCCTCTGGTGGCTACACCTTC. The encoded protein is CASSQTASGGYTF.

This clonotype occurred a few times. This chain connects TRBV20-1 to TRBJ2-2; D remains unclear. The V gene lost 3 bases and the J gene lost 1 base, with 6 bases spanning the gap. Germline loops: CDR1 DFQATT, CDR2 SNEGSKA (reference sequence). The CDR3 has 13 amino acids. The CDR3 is CSASNGNTGELFF. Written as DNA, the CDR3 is TGCAGTGCTAGTAACGGGAACACCGGGGAGCTGTTTTTT.

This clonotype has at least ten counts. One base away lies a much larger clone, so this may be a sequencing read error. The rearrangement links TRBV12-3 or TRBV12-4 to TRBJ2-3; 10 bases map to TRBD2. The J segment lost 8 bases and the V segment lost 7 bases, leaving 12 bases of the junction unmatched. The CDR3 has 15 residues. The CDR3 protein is CASTDSGGVSGTQYF. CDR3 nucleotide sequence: TGTGCCAGCACCGACAGCGGGGGGGTAAGCGGTACGCAGTATTTT.

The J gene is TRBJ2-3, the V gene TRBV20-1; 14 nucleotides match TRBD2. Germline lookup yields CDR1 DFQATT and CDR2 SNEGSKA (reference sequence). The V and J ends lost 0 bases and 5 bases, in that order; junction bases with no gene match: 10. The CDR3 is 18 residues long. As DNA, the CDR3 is TGCAGTGCTAGAGATGAGGGGCGACTAGCGGGGGGGCGAGATACGCAGTATTTT. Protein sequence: CSARDEGRLAGGRDTQYF.

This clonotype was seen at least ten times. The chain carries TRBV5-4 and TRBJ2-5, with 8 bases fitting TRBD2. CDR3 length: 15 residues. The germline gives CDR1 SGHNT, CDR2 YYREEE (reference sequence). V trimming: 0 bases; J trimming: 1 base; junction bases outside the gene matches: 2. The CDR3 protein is CASSLAGGAQETQYF. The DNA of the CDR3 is TGTGCCAGCAGCTTGGCGGGGGGGGCCCAAGAGACCCAGTACTTC.